This paragraph reports one T cell receptor beta chain. Its matching antigen is unknown. The CDR3 covers 15 residues. The germline gives CDR1 SGHTA, CDR2 FQGTGA. Unmatched junction bases numbered 7, after V lost 5 bases and J lost 3 bases. The sample belongs to a study of cytomegalovirus exposure and HLA in healthy donors. Broader study findings: CMV serostatus alone was available as immune exposure information. Later on, an analysis tied approximately 17,000 TCR beta sequences to HLA alleles at 0.05 false discovery rate.

60 Vbeta and 13 Jbeta primers were used in PCR. Method: immunoSEQ multiplex PCR; TCRdb's copy keeps in-frame clones and lacks some. The data show 80,000 or so clones, roughly 63% seen once. Sequenced: PBMCs. The receptor was derived from a man younger than 45 in good health and CMV-seropositive. This chain links TRBV7-3 with TRBJ2-3; 8 bases fit TRBD2. The CDR3 here is CASSTIAGLTDTQYF. The CDR3 DNA follows: TGTGCCAGCAGCACCATAGCGGGGTTGACAGATACGCAGTATTTT.